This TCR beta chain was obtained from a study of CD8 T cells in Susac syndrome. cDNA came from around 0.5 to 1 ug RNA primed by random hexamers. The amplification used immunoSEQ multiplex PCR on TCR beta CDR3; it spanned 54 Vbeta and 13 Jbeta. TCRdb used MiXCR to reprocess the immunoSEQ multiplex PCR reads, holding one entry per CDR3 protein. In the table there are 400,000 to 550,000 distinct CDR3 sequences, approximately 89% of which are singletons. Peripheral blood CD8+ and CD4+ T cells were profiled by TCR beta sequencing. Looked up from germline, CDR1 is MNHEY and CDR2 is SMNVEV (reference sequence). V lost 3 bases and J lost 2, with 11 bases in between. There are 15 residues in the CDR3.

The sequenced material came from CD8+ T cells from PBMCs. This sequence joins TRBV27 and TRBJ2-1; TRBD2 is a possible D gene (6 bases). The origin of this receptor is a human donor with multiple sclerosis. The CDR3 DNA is TGTGCCAGCAGTTTTGGGGGGTTCGCCTACAATGAGCAGTTCTTC. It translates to CASSFGGFAYNEQFF.